This TCR beta chain appears in the sequencing data of a study of identical twins listed by TCRdb under 2016. In terms of the full investigation: The study deep-sequenced TCR alpha and beta repertoires from monozygotic twins, unrelated adults of various ages and cord blood to test whether fetal clonotypes persist. To rule out contamination, replicate twin experiments were performed at different times with different library preparation protocols.

Trimmed from V: 7 bases; trimmed from J: 7 bases; junction bases lacking a gene match: 5. CDR1 and CDR2 were assigned from the germline V gene (reference sequence) as LNHDA and SQIVND. The CDR3 starts with the cysteine, ends with the phenylalanine, and has 13 residues. Only the CDR3 part of the read is kept: 39 bases, read in frame from the first base. Only a few counts were recorded for this clonotype. The target of this receptor is not known. No quality values exist for individual bases; no much larger clone is one base distant. Receptor libraries were prepared by 5' RACE. TCRdb records Illumina HiSeq 2000 as the sequencer. Template switching introduced a universal primer binding site; the final cDNA contained a unique molecular identifier, enabling accurate counting of TCR cDNA molecules. Specific primers in the conserved constant-segment region were used to synthesize first-strand cDNA for the TCR alpha and beta chains. To control for contamination, every cDNA library carried two barcodes: a SMART-Mk sample barcode plus Illumina barcodes. TruSeq adapter sequences along with Illumina sample barcodes were introduced in two successive PCR steps. Sequencing of the TCR alpha and beta cDNA libraries was done on the Illumina HiSeq platform using custom primers. The published analysis was carried out like this. MiGEC was used to process raw reads and extract unique molecular identifiers, and MiXCR was used to find CDR3 positions. Recombination models were inferred per individual with the repgenHMM and IGoR tools using an EM algorithm. Shared clonotypes were analyzed with the tcR package in R, and sharing was normalized by the product of cloneset sizes. To study raw recombination without the effects of thymic and clonal selection, out-of-frame nonproductive sequences were analyzed. TCRdb trimmed public reads at Q25 via fastp, called clones via MiXCR and kept in-frame beta chains. Each record represents a unique CDR3 protein, reported with the most common genes and DNA among its rows. The V and J calls shown here were made by TCRdb, not taken from the authors' results. The sample contains some 900,000 distinct CDR3 sequences, more than 9% of them found a single time. The top ten hold around 1.5% of the sample.

All donors were healthy Caucasians. The twin cohort comprised three pairs of female monozygotic twins, all aged about 18 to 29 years. The RNA used for TCR libraries was isolated from peripheral blood mononuclear cells. Overall study results and their limits: The excess sharing between twins in beta out-of-frame sequences was weaker because fewer shared sequences reduced the signal-to-noise ratio. Out-of-frame TCR alpha sequences shared between twins showed an excess of low generation-probability sequences compared with coincidental sharing between unrelated individuals. Abundant cord blood beta clonotypes carried fewer insertions; young adult naive repertoires showed a weaker similar trend, while memory repertoires showed none. Because the same donors could not be followed over many years, conclusions were based on cross-sectional statistical analysis. Out-of-frame TCR alpha sharing in monozygotic twins was systematically underestimated by recombination models, whereas sharing between unrelated individuals was in agreement with the recombination models. Invariant T cells such as MAIT and iNKT could partly confound zero-insertion analyses, although diverse VJ usage argued against such confounding for most clonotypes.

The sample was also reused in another study, on yellow fever vaccine responses in identical twins. As noted in the second study: The T cell response to vaccination in identical twins was reported by the authors to appear partly convergent and partly personalized. Focusing on identical twins, the study followed the T cell clones that responded to the vaccine, and did so with precision.

This TCR was recovered from a woman in her late teens or twenties in good health. What was sequenced was PBMCs. The sequence links TRBV19 to TRBJ2-2, with TRBD2 matching 8 junction bases. The CDR3 has the sequence CASKRELGGELFF. The DNA sequence is given as TGTGCCAGTAAGCGGGAGTTAGGCGGGGAGCTGTTTTTT.